The clone carrying this TCR beta chain was seen many times. These data originate in a study of T cells after yellow fever vaccination. The CDR3 covers 14 residues. V lost 2 bases, J lost 6 bases, and 3 bases stayed unmatched. Germline V gives CDR1 SGHTA, CDR2 FQGTGA. By 5'RACE template switching, TCR cDNA was produced, with a universal primer site and UMIs added in the process. Each CDR3 protein gets one entry after TCRdb re-called the 5' RACE reads with MiXCR. The repertoire holds some 110,000 distinct CDR3 sequences, with about 7.8% as singletons. The sample was CD4+ T cells sorted from PBMCs, taken about 49 days after the first yellow fever vaccination. This clonotype originated in a man in his late teens or twenties who received the YFV17D yellow fever vaccine. The chain has TRBV7-3 and TRBJ2-3, with 9 nucleotides matching TRBD2. The CDR3 sequence is CASSLLSGGDTQYF. As DNA, the CDR3 is TGTGCCAGCAGCTTACTCAGCGGGGGGGATACGCAGTATTTT.